Each of the 32 T cell receptor beta chains below was sequenced from the same sample in a study of blood T cell repertoires in COVID-19. TCRdb's copy holds only in-frame clones and misses some; the assay was immunoSEQ multiplex PCR. The sample shows 83,000 or so clones, roughly 86% of them seen only once. The specimen sequenced was peripheral blood. Receptors were obtained from a human donor in a cohort sampled during active COVID-19.

With regard to this clone: This sample also contains other DNA sequences that code for the same CDR3. The chain employs TRBV5-1 and TRBJ1-1, with D maybe TRBD1 (5 bases). CDR1 is SGHRS and CDR2 is YFSETQ in the germline V gene. This CDR3 has 13 residues. Trimming pared 1 base from V and 1 base from J, leaving 5 bases between. The CDR3 bases are TGCGCCAGCAGCTTGCAGGGGAACACTGAAGCTTTCTTT. Its translation: CASSLQGNTEAFF.

V usage is TRBV5-4 and J usage is TRBJ2-5, with 7 bases lining up with TRBD1. The CDR3 sequence is 14 residues long. V trimming: 4 bases; J trimming: 2 bases; junction bases outside the gene matches: 5. The germline V gene has CDR1 SGHNT and CDR2 YYREEE (reference sequence). The DNA for the CDR3 is TGTGCCAGCAGCGCAACAGGGGCGCAAGAGACCCAGTACTTC. Translation: CASSATGAQETQYF.

This rearrangement joins TRBV19 to TRBJ2-7; TRBD2 matches at 12 bases. In germline, CDR1 is LNHDA, CDR2 SQIVND (reference sequence). With 9 bases clipped from V and 2 bases from J, the junction kept 2 bases outside the gene matches. The CDR3 is 13 amino acids. The CDR3 region is CASRTSGTYEQYF. CDR3 nucleotide sequence: TGTGCCAGCAGGACTAGCGGGACCTACGAGCAGTACTTC. The full variable domain, in which reference TRBV19 and TRBJ2-7 provide the parts outside the CDR3, is DGGITQSPKYLFRKEGQNVTLSCEQNLNHDAMYWYRQDPGQGLRLIYYSQIVNDFQKGDIAEGYSVSREKKESFPLTVTSAQKNPTAFYLCASRTSGTYEQYFGPGTRLTVT.

The chain uses TRBV5-4 and TRBJ2-1; 9 bases align to TRBD2. Germline assignment: CDR1 SGHNT and CDR2 YYREEE (reference sequence). This CDR3 comprises 16 residues. V lost 4 bases to trimming and J lost 10 bases; unmatched junction nucleotides: 15. The CDR3 DNA reads TGTGCCAGCAGCCAGACCTTAGCGGGAGTACTCAGGGAGCAGTTCTTC. Amino acid sequence: CASSQTLAGVLREQFF.

The chain links TRBV18 to TRBJ1-3; 7 bases are a match to TRBD1. There are 14 residues in the CDR3. Unmatched junction bases numbered 6, after V lost 6 bases and J lost 4 bases. Germline CDR1 and CDR2: KGHSH and LQKENI. CDR3 sequence: CASSPPGQGNTIYF. The CDR3 bases are TGTGCCAGCTCCCCCCCGGGACAGGGAAACACCATATATTTT.

The chain joins TRBV7-9 to TRBJ2-7; D gene ambiguous. The length of the CDR3 is 14 residues. The germline V gene has CDR1 SEHNR and CDR2 FQNEAQ (reference sequence). V lost 5 bases and J 2 bases, leaving 13 bases between the germline ends. The CDR3 is CASSHKVGAYEQYF. The CDR3 nucleotides read TGTGCCAGCAGCCACAAGGTCGGAGCCTACGAGCAGTACTTC. The whole variable domain, remainder taken from reference TRBV7-9 and TRBJ2-7, is DTGVSQNPRHKITKRGQNVTFRCDPISEHNRLYWYRQTLGQGPEFLTYFQNEAQLEKSRLLSDRFSAERPKGSFSTLEIQRTEQGDSAMYLCASSHKVGAYEQYFGPGTRLTVT.

This clone was seen a handful of times. The J gene is TRBJ1-5, the V gene TRBV5-1; D possibly corresponds to TRBD1 (5 bases). The germline V and J ends were trimmed by 0 bases and 1 base, with 11 bases remaining between them. The CDR3 loop spans 16 amino acids. Germline V gene data show CDR1 as SGHRS and CDR2 as YFSETQ. The CDR3 here is CASSLALAGSNQPQHF. CDR3 coding DNA: TGCGCCAGCAGCTTGGCCTTGGCAGGGAGCAATCAGCCCCAGCATTTT.

The gene calls are TRBV21-1 and TRBJ1-3. TRBV21-1 constitutes a pseudogene. The CDR3 spans 14 residues. CDR3 protein: CASSKVGGENTIYF. CDR3 nucleotides: TGTGCCAGCAGCAAAGTCGGAGGGGAAAACACCATATATTTT.

This clone was counted a few times. The V call is TRBV5-1, the J call TRBJ2-7, with D possibly TRBD2 on 5 matching bases. The germline V and J ends were trimmed by 4 bases and 7 bases, with 18 bases remaining between them. There are 14 residues in the CDR3. Germline values: CDR1 SGHRS, CDR2 YFSETQ. CDR3 in DNA: TGCGCCAGCAGCCCCGCAACGGTAACTAGGGAGCAGTACTTC. It yields the protein CASSPATVTREQYF. The full variable domain, completed using reference TRBV5-1 and TRBJ2-7, is KAGVTQTPRYLIKTRGQQVTLSCSPISGHRSVSWYQQTPGQGLQFLFEYFSETQRNKGNFPGRFSGRQFSNSRSEMNVSTLELGDSALYLCASSPATVTREQYFGPGTRLTVT.

The rearrangement links TRBV5-4 to TRBJ2-3; 7 nucleotides line up with TRBD1. This CDR3 comprises 17 residues. In germline, CDR1 is SGHNT, CDR2 YYREEE (reference sequence). The V gene end was trimmed by 0 bases and the J gene end by 1 base; junction bases not matched to a gene: 8. The CDR3 loop reads CASSLGQGTLGTDTQYF. The CDR3 bases are TGTGCCAGCAGCTTGGGACAGGGAACACTCGGCACAGATACGCAGTATTTT. Using reference TRBV5-4 and TRBJ2-3 for the parts outside the CDR3, the full variable domain is ETGVTQSPTHLIKTRGQQVTLRCSSQSGHNTVSWYQQALGQGPQFIFQYYREEENGRGNFPPRFSGLQFPNYSSELNVNALELDDSALYLCASSLGQGTLGTDTQYFGPGTRLTVL.

The chain carries TRBV7-9 and TRBJ2-1; D is undetermined. This CDR3 contains 15 residues. Trimming stripped 4 bases from V and 0 bases from J, with 10 bases between. The germline gives CDR1 SEHNR, CDR2 FQNEAQ (reference sequence). The CDR3 DNA reads TGTGCCAGCAGCTCCGGTGGGCGCTCCTACAATGAGCAGTTCTTC. It translates to CASSSGGRSYNEQFF.

This chain connects TRBV11-2 to TRBJ2-7, with D possibly matching TRBD2 (5 bases). Deletions cut 4 bases from V and 1 base from J, with 11 bases between. Germline CDR1 is SGHAT and CDR2 is FQNNGV. The CDR3 runs to 14 residues. CDR3 bases: TGTGCCAGCAGCTCCGCCAGCGGATCCTACGAGCAGTACTTC. It specifies CASSSASGSYEQYF.

CDR3 DNA: TGTGCCAGCAGCCAAGGTCGTCTAACTAAGGATACCCAGTACTTC. Protein: CASSQGRLTKDTQYF. V gene TRBV3-1 (or the pseudogene TRBV3-2) combines with J gene TRBJ2-5; D is unclear. The CDR3 is 15 residues long. CDR1 is LGHDT, CDR2 YNNKEL, per germline (reference sequence). V was pared by 1 base and J by 8 bases, with 17 bases between.

This chain uses TRBV29-1 with TRBJ2-7, with TRBD1 matching 10 bases. The J segment lost 4 bases and the V segment lost 4 bases, leaving 4 bases of the junction unmatched. This CDR3 spans 13 amino acids. Germline CDR1 and CDR2: SQVTM and ANQGSEA. The CDR3 bases are TGCAGCGTTGCGGGACAGGGGATGTACGAGCAGTACTTC. This encodes CSVAGQGMYEQYF.

The chain is built from TRBV19 and TRBJ1-6; the D gene is possibly TRBD1 (5 bases). Germline V gene data show CDR1 as LNHDA and CDR2 as SQIVND (reference sequence). The CDR3 is 14 amino acids. V dropped 3 bases and J dropped 8 bases, with 11 bases sitting between them. This chain's CDR3 is CASSIAGIDSPLHF. As DNA, the CDR3 is TGTGCCAGTAGTATTGCAGGGATAGATTCACCCCTCCACTTT.

The chain couples TRBV13 to TRBJ1-2; maybe TRBD1 (5 bases). Germline V gene data show CDR1 as PRHDT and CDR2 as FYEKMQ (reference sequence). CDR3 length: 14 amino acids. Trimming stripped 3 bases from V and 4 bases from J, with 12 bases between. CDR3 in amino acids: CASSFGGSSYGYTF. CDR3 coding DNA: TGTGCCAGCAGCTTTGGGGGGTCCAGCTATGGCTACACCTTC.

The V and J genes are TRBV7-8 and TRBJ1-1, with D possibly matching TRBD1 (6 bases). This CDR3 region has 19 residues. Trimming took 2 bases from V and 1 from J, leaving 23 bases between them. In germline, CDR1 is SGHVS, CDR2 FQNEAQ. CDR3 loop: CASSLRRGGRERRNTEAFF. For the CDR3, the DNA is TGTGCCAGCAGCTTACGGAGGGGGGGGAGGGAGAGACGGAACACTGAAGCTTTCTTT.

The chain employs TRBV29-1 and TRBJ1-1, with D perhaps matching TRBD1 (6 bases). The length of the CDR3 is 12 residues. With 8 bases removed from V and 7 bases from J, the gap between germline ends came to 17 bases. CDR1 is SQVTM and CDR2 is ANQGSEA in the germline V gene. The CDR3 loop is CSIQGASREAFF. In DNA form, the CDR3 reads TGCAGCATACAGGGTGCGTCACGTGAAGCTTTCTTT.

This clone has just one count. The V call is TRBV30, the J call TRBJ1-6; TRBD1 is a possible D gene (6 bases). CDR3 length: 15 amino acids. In germline, CDR1 is GTSNPN, CDR2 SVGIG (reference sequence). Trimming removed 4 bases at V and 0 bases at J, with 10 bases between. In DNA form, the CDR3 reads TGTGCCTGGACAGGGGTAGGCTCCTATAATTCACCCCTCCACTTT. This translates into CAWTGVGSYNSPLHF.

The chain carries TRBV4-1 and TRBJ2-4; TRBD2 matches 15 bases. Trimming cost V 4 bases and J 12 bases; bases outside gene matches: 16. Per the germline V gene, CDR1 is MGHRA and CDR2 is YSYEKL. The CDR3 has 18 amino acids. The chain's CDR3 is CASSPETGLAGGLENQYF. The CDR3 DNA is TGCGCCAGCAGCCCTGAGACGGGACTAGCGGGGGGCCTCGAGAATCAGTACTTC.

This rearrangement joins TRBV11-3 to TRBJ2-2, with D tentatively TRBD1 (6 bases). The CDR3 covers 15 residues. V was shortened by 3 bases and J by 8 bases, with 16 bases between the two germline ends. Germline V gene sequence: CDR1 SGHNT, CDR2 YENEEA. CDR3 protein: CASSFGTYNGGELFF. The CDR3 DNA reads TGTGCCAGCAGCTTTGGGACATATAACGGGGGGGAGCTGTTTTTT.

The gene calls are TRBV11-2 and TRBJ2-1; 9 bases are a match to TRBD2. CDR1 and CDR2 (germline): SGHAT, FQNNGV. The ends lost 5 bases at V and 10 bases at J; junction bases unmatched: 9. The length of the CDR3 is 14 residues. The CDR3 DNA reads as TGTGCCAGCAGCACGCGGGGGGGCCGGACCGAGCAGTTCTTC. Its translation is CASSTRGGRTEQFF.

The rearrangement links TRBV15 to TRBJ1-2; 9 bases align to TRBD1. V lost 0 bases, J lost 3 bases, and 2 bases stayed unmatched. CDR3 length: 15 amino acids. Germline CDR1 LNHNV, CDR2 YYDKDF (reference sequence). The CDR3: CATSRDRDRDYGYTF. The DNA of the CDR3 is TGTGCCACCAGCAGAGATCGGGACAGGGACTATGGCTACACCTTC.

The chain joins TRBV6-6 to TRBJ1-2; D remains unclear. Germline CDR1 and CDR2: MNHNY and SVGAGI (reference sequence). V gave up 7 bases and J gave up 4 bases, with 13 bases separating them. The CDR3 length is 13 residues. CDR3 DNA: TGTGCCAGCACCCTAGGCGGTTCCTATGGCTACACCTTC. Its translation is CASTLGGSYGYTF.

The chain combines TRBV5-1 with TRBJ2-1, with D hard to call. Germline CDR1 is SGHRS and CDR2 is YFSETQ. The CDR3 is 11 amino acids. The V gene lost 5 bases and the J gene lost 8 bases, with 8 bases spanning the gap. The CDR3 here is CASRLSYEQFF. Written as DNA, the CDR3 is TGCGCCAGCAGATTGAGCTATGAGCAGTTCTTC.

The chain recombines TRBV4-2 with TRBJ2-7; possibly TRBD2 for D (5 bases). Germline assignment: CDR1 LGHNA and CDR2 YNFKEQ. V gave up 3 bases and J gave up 7 bases, with 10 bases separating them. The CDR3 spans 12 residues. CDR3 region: CASSHQTGEQYF. The CDR3 region has the DNA TGTGCCAGCAGCCACCAGACGGGGGAGCAGTACTTC.

The chain joins TRBV7-9 to TRBJ2-7, with 9 bases aligning to TRBD1. The germline V gene encodes CDR1 SEHNR and CDR2 FQNEAQ (reference sequence). Trimming cost V 5 bases and J 4 bases; bases outside gene matches: 12. The length of the CDR3 is 16 residues. The CDR3 bases are TGTGCCAGCAGCCCCCTACCGGACAGGGGAAATTACGAGCAGTACTTC. Protein product: CASSPLPDRGNYEQYF.

V gene TRBV24-1 combines with J gene TRBJ2-3; the D gene is possibly TRBD2 (5 bases). The length of the CDR3 is 14 residues. Trimming left V 10 bases short and J 5 bases short, with 18 bases between. The V gene's germline CDR1 is KGHDR and CDR2 SFDVKD. In DNA form, the CDR3 reads TGTGCCACAGGGCGTGGCGGCCGGGGAGATACGCAGTATTTT. Translating gives CATGRGGRGDTQYF.

This clone was counted a single time. This chain joins TRBV19 and TRBJ2-3; D gene unclear. Germline CDR1 is LNHDA and CDR2 is SQIVND (reference sequence). The CDR3 covers 13 residues. Trimming removed 2 bases from V and 3 bases from J, with 6 bases in between. The CDR3 sequence is CASSIRFTDTQYF. The CDR3, as DNA: TGTGCCAGTAGTATACGGTTTACAGATACGCAGTATTTT. Supplemented by reference TRBV19 and TRBJ2-3, the full variable domain reads DGGITQSPKYLFRKEGQNVTLSCEQNLNHDAMYWYRQDPGQGLRLIYYSQIVNDFQKGDIAEGYSVSREKKESFPLTVTSAQKNPTAFYLCASSIRFTDTQYFGPGTRLTVL.

The chain combines TRBV7-3 with TRBJ1-6, with D perhaps TRBD1 (5 bases). Deletions cut 3 bases from V and 9 bases from J, with 9 bases between. The length of the CDR3 is 13 residues. Germline CDR1 reads SGHTA; CDR2 reads FQGTGA. CDR3 amino acids: CASSFGAPSPLHF. The CDR3 DNA reads as TGTGCCAGCAGCTTTGGGGCCCCTTCACCCCTCCACTTT.

The V call is TRBV5-1, the J call TRBJ2-1; TRBD1 might be the D (6 bases). The CDR3 sequence is 13 residues long. Germline V gene lookup returns CDR1 SGHRS and CDR2 YFSETQ. Trimming took 6 bases from V and 9 from J, leaving 16 bases between them. The CDR3 DNA follows: TGCGCCAGCAAGTTCAGGGGTCGGGGTGAGCAGTTCTTC. Protein: CASKFRGRGEQFF. The full variable domain, with the rest looked up from reference TRBV5-1 and TRBJ2-1, is KAGVTQTPRYLIKTRGQQVTLSCSPISGHRSVSWYQQTPGQGLQFLFEYFSETQRNKGNFPGRFSGRQFSNSRSEMNVSTLELGDSALYLCASKFRGRGEQFFGPGTRLTVL.

This rearrangement joins TRBV7-2 to TRBJ2-7; TRBD1 matches 12 bases. The CDR3 extends over 13 amino acids. Trimming took 5 bases from V and 5 from J; bases not matched to a gene: 1. Germline V lookup: CDR1 SGHTA, CDR2 FQGNSA. CDR3 residues: CASSGTGGDEQYF. The CDR3 nucleotides read TGTGCCAGCAGCGGGACAGGGGGCGACGAGCAGTACTTC.